A selection of T cell receptor beta chains follows, all from one sample in a study of blood T cell repertoires in COVID-19. Repertoires were generated with immunoSEQ multiplex PCR, while TCRdb's copy carries only in-frame clones and drops some. The sample carries roughly 220,000 clones, roughly 86% recorded once. Sequenced: peripheral blood. All receptors derive from a man aged 60 to 75 with acute or convalescent COVID-19. Each CDR3 is given with its conserved first and last residue. The D gene is left open where the match is weak.

TRBV3-1/TRBV3-2 NA CASSLPGHKTVSGANVLTF
TRBV29-1 NA CSVLAQLNTEAFF
TRBV12-3/TRBV12-4 NA CASSGSPTDTQYF
TRBV3-1/TRBV3-2 TRBD2 CASSQVTSGDGPNNEQFF
TRBV7-3 TRBD1 CASSLRGTDNEKLFF
TRBV27 NA CASSLAGSWQPQHF
TRBV9 TRBD2 CASSAGLAGGYTRTQYF
TRBV6-1 NA CASSEQPREPQHF
TRBV19 TRBD1 CASLRQGEAFF
TRBV14 NA CASSQGRGYINTQYF
TRBV19 TRBD2 CASSTALAGGDLAKNIQYF
TRBV5-3 NA CARSLARGGTGELFF
TRBV5-1 NA CASSSTQGGDTQYF
TRBV5-6 NA CASSLSSYEQYF
TRBV9 NA CASSPPTASRTYNEQFF
TRBV27 NA CASSLSPATANEKLFF
TRBV7-3 NA CASRNPGGGEKLFF
TRBV24-1 NA CATSDFGQGNMNEQFF
TRBV19 NA CASKRAAGIPDTQYF
TRBV9 TRBD1 CASSARTGGYMNTEAFF
TRBV19 TRBD2 CASSGLAGPYEQYF
TRBV19 NA CASSMWYEDNQPQHF
TRBV7-9 NA CASSLGGRGSYEQYF
TRBV6-5 TRBD1 CASSRDSPLYGYTF
TRBV12-3/TRBV12-4 NA CASSWDWGDTQYF
TRBV7-2 NA CATQPPGQGDGYTF
TRBV6-5 TRBD1 CASSNPGQSSYEQYF
TRBV2 NA CASSDLGSPYNEQFF
TRBV5-5 NA CASSLWGGLTNEKLFF
TRBV28 NA CASSPPYNEQFF
TRBV2 TRBD1 CASRRAGTGALSNQPQHF
TRBV9 TRBD2 CASSVDSGKDNEQFF
TRBV7-2 NA CASRLQMNTEAFF
TRBV20-1 NA CSAGLRETQYF
TRBV19 NA CASSPRDKNEKLFF
TRBV15 TRBD2 CATSRDRLAGGRNEQFF
TRBV2 TRBD1 CASSEGDRGSPLHF
TRBV24-1 TRBD1 CATSDRTGTDTQYF
TRBV30 TRBD1 CAWSFTGGTGAFF